This T cell receptor beta chain was sequenced for a study of Graves' ophthalmopathy and Graves' hyperthyroidism. Study information: Hyperthyroidism counted as stable given no ophthalmopathy within 18 months of follow-up.

This clonotype has only a few counts. Its antigen is still unknown. Amplification targeted the TCR beta CDR3 regions, with RNA transcripts as the source material. RT-PCR with HTBI primers came first, then second-round multiplex PCR. TCRdb analysed the multiplex PCR reads with MiXCR anew, one entry per CDR3 protein. The sample lists about 590,000 distinct CDR3 sequences, just under 40% occurring once. Study results and limitations: Among thyroid clonotypes expanded above 0.001 frequency, most also appeared in blood.

The CDR3 has 16 amino acids. Germline V gene lookup returns CDR1 SGHVS and CDR2 FQNEAQ. Trimming removed 6 bases from V and 3 bases from J; junction bases left unmatched: 12. Each hyperthyroidism patient was newly diagnosed, with under 2 months' duration, and aged 18 to 65. The material sequenced was peripheral blood or thyroid tissue (not recorded which). The chain couples TRBV7-8 to TRBJ2-5, with 8 bases lining up with TRBD1. This TCR was recovered from an adult man with Graves' hyperthyroidism. The CDR3 loop reads CASRHGLGQGKETQYF. CDR3 DNA sequence: TGTGCCAGCAGGCACGGTTTAGGACAGGGTAAAGAGACCCAGTACTTC.